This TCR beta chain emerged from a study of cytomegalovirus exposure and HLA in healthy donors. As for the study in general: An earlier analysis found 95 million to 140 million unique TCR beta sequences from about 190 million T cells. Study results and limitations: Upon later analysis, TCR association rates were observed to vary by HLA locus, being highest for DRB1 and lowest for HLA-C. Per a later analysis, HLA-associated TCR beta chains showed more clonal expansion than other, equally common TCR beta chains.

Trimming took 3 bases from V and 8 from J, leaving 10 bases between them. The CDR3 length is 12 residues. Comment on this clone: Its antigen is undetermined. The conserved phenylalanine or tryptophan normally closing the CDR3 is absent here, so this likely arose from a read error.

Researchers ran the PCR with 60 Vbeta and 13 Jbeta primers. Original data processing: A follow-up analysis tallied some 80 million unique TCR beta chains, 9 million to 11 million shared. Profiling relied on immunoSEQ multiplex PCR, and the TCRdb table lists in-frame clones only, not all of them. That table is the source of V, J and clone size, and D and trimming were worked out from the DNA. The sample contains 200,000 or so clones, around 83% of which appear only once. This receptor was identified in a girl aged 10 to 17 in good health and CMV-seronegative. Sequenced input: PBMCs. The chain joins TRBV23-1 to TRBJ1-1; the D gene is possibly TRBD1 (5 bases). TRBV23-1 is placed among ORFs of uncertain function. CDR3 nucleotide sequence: TGCGCCAGCAGTCATCCCCGACAGGAAGCTTTCCTT. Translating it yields CASSHPRQEAFL.